These 9 T cell receptor beta chains were sequenced from one sample in a study of CD8 T cells in Susac syndrome. Random hexamers served to reverse transcribe about 0.5 to 1 ug RNA. TCRdb analysed the immunoSEQ multiplex PCR reads with MiXCR anew, one entry per CDR3 protein. Among around 90,000 distinct CDR3 sequences listed, roughly 95% were seen once. The sample was CD8+ T cells from PBMCs. Receptors originate from a human donor with Susac syndrome.

The rearrangement uses TRBV7-2 and TRBJ2-4; D not resolved. Germline CDR1 is SGHTA and CDR2 is FQGNSA. This CDR3 contains 17 residues. Trimming took 5 bases from V and 0 from J, leaving 17 bases between them. The chain's CDR3 is CASSALTRAAAKNIQYF. CDR3 sequence (DNA): TGTGCCAGCAGCGCCCTTACCCGGGCAGCAGCCAAAAACATTCAGTACTTC.

This rearrangement joins TRBV30 to TRBJ2-1; weak D call: TRBD1 (6 bases). Germline-derived CDR1 and CDR2 are GTSNPN and SVGIG (reference sequence). Between the trimmed V and J ends, which lost 5 bases and 3 bases, there was a span of 17 bases. The CDR3 has 15 amino acids. The chain's CDR3 is CAWEPGTSVYNEQFF. The CDR3 nucleotides read TGTGCCTGGGAGCCGGGGACATCAGTCTACAATGAGCAGTTCTTC.

The CDR3 DNA reads TGTGCCAGCACCGGGACAGTCCGCTCTGAAGCTTTCTTT. Protein product: CASTGTVRSEAFF. The chain links TRBV6-1 to TRBJ1-1, with 7 bases aligning to TRBD1. Germline CDR1 is MNHNS and CDR2 is SASEGT. CDR3 length equals 13 residues. Losses at the gene ends were 7 bases for V and 6 bases for J; bases not matched to a gene: 8.

The rearrangement joins TRBV7-6 to TRBJ2-5; TRBD2 matches at 8 bases. Germline lookup yields CDR1 SGHVS and CDR2 FNYEAQ. J gave up 5 bases and V 5 bases, and 4 bases lay outside the gene matches. The CDR3 spans 13 residues. Here the CDR3 DNA reads TGTGCCAGCAGCCAGACTAGCGCTGAGACCCAGTACTTC. It codes for CASSQTSAETQYF.

This chain connects TRBV29-1 to TRBJ2-7, with 9 bases lining up with TRBD1. Trimming cost V 1 base and J 6 bases; bases outside gene matches: 7. The length of the CDR3 is 14 residues. Germline CDR1 is SQVTM and CDR2 is ANQGSEA. CDR3 DNA: TGCAGCGTTGAAGCCGGGACAGGGAGTTCCGAGCAGTACTTC. Encoded protein: CSVEAGTGSSEQYF.

The rearrangement links TRBV9 to TRBJ2-5, with D unclear. In germline, CDR1 is SGDLS, CDR2 YYNGEE. With 2 bases removed from V and 5 bases from J, the gap between germline ends came to 7 bases. This CDR3 comprises 12 residues. The CDR3 DNA reads as TGTGCCAGCAGCGTTAATTCGGAGACCCAGTACTTC. Translated, it gives CASSVNSETQYF.

This clonotype showed up just once. This chain uses TRBV13 with TRBJ2-7; D possibly uses TRBD1 or TRBD2 (5 bases each). The CDR3 consists of 15 residues. Trimming removed 5 bases from V and 5 bases from J, with 19 bases in between. Germline lookup yields CDR1 PRHDT and CDR2 FYEKMQ (reference sequence). CDR3 bases: TGTGCCAGCAGCGGCAAGGGACCCCGGCGGGACGAGCAGTACTTC. It is translated as CASSGKGPRRDEQYF.

The chain employs TRBV12-3 or TRBV12-4 and TRBJ2-5; D is perhaps TRBD1 (6 bases). Trimming removed 4 bases from V and 3 bases from J, with 9 bases in between. The CDR3 runs 13 residues. CDR3 in DNA: TGTGCCAGCAGTTCAGGGGTTGAAGAGACCCAGTACTTC. Its protein product is CASSSGVEETQYF.

The CDR3 loop reads CASSDRTGTDTQYF. CDR3 in DNA: TGTGCCAGCAGCGATCGGACAGGCACAGATACGCAGTATTTT. The chain recombines TRBV7-2 with TRBJ2-3, with D possibly matching TRBD1 (6 bases). The ends were cut back, 5 bases at V and 1 base at J, with 10 bases in the middle. This CDR3 is 14 amino acids long. Per germline, CDR1 SGHTA and CDR2 FQGNSA.